The source of this TCR beta chain is a study of beta chain features in type 1 diabetes. As for the study in general: Patients did not differ from healthy donors in age, gender or cell yield.

The CDR3 contains 15 residues. Germline V gene lookup returns CDR1 SGHAT and CDR2 FQNNGV. J was trimmed by 4 bases and V by 3 bases; bases with no gene match: 5. Study outcomes and limitations: The study found that naive, central memory and Treg TCRB repertoires appeared more similar in patients than in healthy donors. The influence of HLA type on TCRB rearrangement stayed undetermined. Moderate but significant shortening of TCRB CDR3s was recorded in all four CD4+ subsets from Type 1 diabetes patients.

With respect to this clone: What it recognizes is unknown.

The authors reverse transcribed all of the isolated RNA, so sequencing captured expressed TCRB transcripts. Assay: immunoSEQ multiplex PCR; the TCRdb copy retains only in-frame clones and omits some. This repertoire shows more than 25,000 clones, 56% found once; its top ten account for under 1.5%. One heparinised draw, averaging around 120 mL, was taken per donor. This chain uses TRBV11-2 with TRBJ1-5; 8 positions agree with TRBD1. The sequenced sample consisted of Tregs from blood. The origin of this receptor is a woman between 18 and 29 years old with type 1 diabetes. This CDR3 is CASSFQGAANQPQHF. The CDR3 bases are TGTGCCAGCAGCTTTCAGGGGGCGGCTAATCAGCCCCAGCATTTT.